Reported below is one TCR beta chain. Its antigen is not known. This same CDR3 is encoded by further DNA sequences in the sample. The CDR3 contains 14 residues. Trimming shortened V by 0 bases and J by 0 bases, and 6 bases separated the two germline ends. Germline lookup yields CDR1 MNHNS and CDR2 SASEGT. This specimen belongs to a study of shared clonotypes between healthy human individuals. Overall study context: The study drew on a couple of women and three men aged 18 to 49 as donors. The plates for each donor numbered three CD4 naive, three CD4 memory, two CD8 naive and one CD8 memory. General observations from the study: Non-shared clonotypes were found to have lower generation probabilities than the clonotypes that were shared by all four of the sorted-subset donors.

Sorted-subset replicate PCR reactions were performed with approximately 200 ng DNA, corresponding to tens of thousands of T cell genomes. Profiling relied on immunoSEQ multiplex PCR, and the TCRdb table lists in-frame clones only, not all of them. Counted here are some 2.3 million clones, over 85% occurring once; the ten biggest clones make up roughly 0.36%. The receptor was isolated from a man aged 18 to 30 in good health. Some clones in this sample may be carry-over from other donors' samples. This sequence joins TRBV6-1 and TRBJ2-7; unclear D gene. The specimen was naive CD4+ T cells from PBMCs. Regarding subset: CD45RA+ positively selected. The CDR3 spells CASSEAGTSYEQYF. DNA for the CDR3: TGTGCCAGCAGTGAAGCGGGCACCTCCTACGAGCAGTACTTC.